This section outlines one T cell receptor (beta chain) sequence together with its context. MiXCR was run by TCRdb on the RT-PCR reads, yielding one entry per CDR3 protein. The sample carries 700,000 to 800,000 distinct CDR3 sequences, about 18% recorded once. The sample comes from a study of response to subunit inactivated influenza vaccine. This CDR3 has 14 residues. Germline CDR1 is WSHSY and CDR2 is SAAADI. V was cut by 0 bases and J by 2 bases, with 8 bases left in between. This sequence originates from a man between 45 and 60 years old who received an inactivated influenza vaccine. This specimen consisted of PBMCs from blood, obtained roughly 5 days after vaccination. The gene calls are TRBV10-2 and TRBJ2-7; D unclear. CDR3 sequence reads: CASSESGRTYEQYF. The CDR3 region has the DNA TGCGCCAGCAGTGAGTCCGGCAGGACCTACGAGCAGTACTTC.